This T cell receptor beta chain was identified during a study of human T cells and chemical hapten exposure. Specified time point: patch test 3, about 24 weeks after DPC sensitization. Treatment denoted: therapeutic diphenylcyclopropenone sensitization with weekly scalp DPC. The CDR3 is made up of 16 amino acids. Trimming pared 3 bases from V and 0 bases from J, leaving 10 bases between. Germline V gives CDR1 SGHDT, CDR2 YYEEEE. TCRdb used MiXCR to reprocess the RACE reads, holding one entry per CDR3 protein. The data contain about 200,000 distinct CDR3 sequences, around 25% of them singletons. This chain joins TRBV5-6 and TRBJ2-6, with D possibly being TRBD1 (6 bases). The receptor comes from a woman between 40 and 50 years old with alopecia areata. Some clones in this sample may be carry-over from other donors' samples. Sample: whole blood, taken in connection with sensitization to the hapten diphenylcyclopropenone (DPC). The CDR3 protein is CASSSPQGSGANVLTF. In nucleotides, the CDR3 is TGTGCCAGCAGCTCGCCACAGGGCTCTGGGGCCAACGTCCTGACTTTC.